This T cell receptor beta chain comes out of a study of cytomegalovirus exposure and HLA in healthy donors. Whole-study findings and limits: TCR beta V segments were, for the most part, productive about 87% or about 30% of the time in an earlier analysis.

Primers for the PCR totalled 60 Vbeta and 13 Jbeta. Profiled with immunoSEQ multiplex PCR; TCRdb holds only in-frame clones, not every one. This sample has 120,000 to 150,000 clones; around three quarters occur once, and the top ten carry 6.5% to 7%. Turning to this clone: The antigen is undetermined.

V was pared by 1 base and J by 5 bases, with 5 bases of the junction left unmatched. This CDR3 is 15 amino acids long. CDR1 and CDR2 (germline): SGHRS, YFSETQ. The source material was PBMCs. This TCR was recovered from a woman in her thirties or forties in good health and CMV-seropositive. The genes are TRBV5-1 and TRBJ2-5, with 10 bases matching TRBD1. The DNA of the CDR3 is TGCGCCAGCAGCTTGCAGGGACAGGGGCAGGAGACCCAGTACTTC. This encodes CASSLQGQGQETQYF. Full variable domain (missing parts from reference TRBV5-1 and TRBJ2-5): KAGVTQTPRYLIKTRGQQVTLSCSPISGHRSVSWYQQTPGQGLQFLFEYFSETQRNKGNFPGRFSGRQFSNSRSEMNVSTLELGDSALYLCASSLQGQGQETQYFGPGTRLLVL.